Listed below are T cell receptor beta chains from one sample, sequenced in a study of blood T cell repertoires in COVID-19. Repertoires were generated with immunoSEQ multiplex PCR, while TCRdb's copy carries only in-frame clones and drops some. The profile shows about 69,000 clones, around 80% of them singletons. The sample consisted of peripheral blood. All receptors derive from a woman at least 80 years old with acute or convalescent COVID-19. Both conserved end residues are part of each CDR3. D genes are given only for firm matches.

V	J	D	CDR3
TRBV5-1	TRBJ2-1	.	CASSLVRSSYNEQFF
TRBV30	TRBJ2-3	TRBD2	CAWSRAGGPTDTQYF
TRBV19	TRBJ2-7	.	CASSKDSPYEQYF
TRBV19	TRBJ1-5	TRBD1	CASSLDREVPPQHF
TRBV7-9	TRBJ1-4	TRBD1	CASSLSAGGEKLFF
TRBV7-8	TRBJ1-2	.	CASSLSRETRGYTF
TRBV2	TRBJ1-5	TRBD1	CAGRTGVDQPQHF
TRBV5-1	TRBJ1-2	.	CASSPPGGGFGYTF
TRBV6-5	TRBJ1-1	.	CASSSIRTRIGAFF
TRBV2	TRBJ2-5	.	CASSAWAVHPYQETQYF
TRBV3-1/TRBV3-2	TRBJ1-4	.	CASSYGEKLFF
TRBV5-1	TRBJ2-3	TRBD2	CASSLGGGGADMQYF
TRBV29-1	TRBJ2-1	TRBD1	CSAPGTGRYNEQFF
TRBV5-1	TRBJ2-3	TRBD2	CASSLDGLAETDTQYF
TRBV5-1	TRBJ1-2	.	CASSLWQGSGYTF
TRBV25-1	TRBJ2-7	TRBD1	CASSGTGTGENEQYF
TRBV13	TRBJ2-5	.	CASSLGGRETQYF
TRBV19	TRBJ2-7	TRBD1	CASRSGETGGNEQYF
TRBV5-8	TRBJ2-7	TRBD1	CASSWDSTYEQYF
TRBV7-6	TRBJ1-2	.	CASQAVGGQSYGYTF
TRBV5-6	TRBJ1-4	.	CASSTLFSGSDEKLFF
TRBV2	TRBJ1-4	TRBD1	CASSFRQGLEKLFF
TRBV18	TRBJ2-2	TRBD1	CASSLTGAGELFF
TRBV7-9	TRBJ1-3	TRBD1	CASSLGEWDRGRNDYF